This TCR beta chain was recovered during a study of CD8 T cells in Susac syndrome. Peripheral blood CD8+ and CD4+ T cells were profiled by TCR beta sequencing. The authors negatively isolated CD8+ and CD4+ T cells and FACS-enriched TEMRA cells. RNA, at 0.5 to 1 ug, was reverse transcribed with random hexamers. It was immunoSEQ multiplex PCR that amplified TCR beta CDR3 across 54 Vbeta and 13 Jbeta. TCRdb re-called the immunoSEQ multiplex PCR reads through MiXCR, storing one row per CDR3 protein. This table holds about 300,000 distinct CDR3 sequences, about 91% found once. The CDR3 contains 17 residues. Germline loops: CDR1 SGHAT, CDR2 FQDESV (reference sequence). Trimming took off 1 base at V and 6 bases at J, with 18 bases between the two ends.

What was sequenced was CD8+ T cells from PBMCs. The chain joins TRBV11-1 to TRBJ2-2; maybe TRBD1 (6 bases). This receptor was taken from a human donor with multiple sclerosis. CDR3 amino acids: CASSLVSGRGVAGELFF. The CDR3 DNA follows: TGTGCCAGCAGCTTAGTGTCGGGCAGGGGCGTCGCCGGGGAGCTGTTTTTT.